This TCR beta chain originates from a study of OX40 agonist ivuxolimab in advanced cancers. Study-wide context: As their treatment, patients were administered ivuxolimab, an agonistic anti-OX40 (CD134) antibody.

Germline V gene lookup returns CDR1 MDHEN and CDR2 SYDVKM. The CDR3 spans 11 residues. The ends were cut back, 2 bases at V and 8 bases at J, with 4 bases in the middle. Study-wide points: Blood T cells, both CD4+ and CD8+, expanded clonally by week 6 at 0.1 to 3.0 mg/kg.

This clone came up once. No antigen is known for it. Method: immunoSEQ multiplex PCR; TCRdb's copy keeps in-frame clones and lacks some. The sample holds over 30,000 clones; around 80% are singletons and the top ten take about 1.8%. The sample was CD4+ or CD8+ T cells sorted from blood, taken in a trial of the OX40 agonist ivuxolimab. The clonotype was recovered from an adult with an advanced solid tumor such as melanoma, head and neck, liver or kidney cancer. The chain employs TRBV28 and TRBJ2-1; D unclear. The CDR3 sequence: CASSLGHEQFF. The CDR3 DNA sequence: TGTGCCAGCAGTTTAGGGCATGAGCAGTTCTTC.